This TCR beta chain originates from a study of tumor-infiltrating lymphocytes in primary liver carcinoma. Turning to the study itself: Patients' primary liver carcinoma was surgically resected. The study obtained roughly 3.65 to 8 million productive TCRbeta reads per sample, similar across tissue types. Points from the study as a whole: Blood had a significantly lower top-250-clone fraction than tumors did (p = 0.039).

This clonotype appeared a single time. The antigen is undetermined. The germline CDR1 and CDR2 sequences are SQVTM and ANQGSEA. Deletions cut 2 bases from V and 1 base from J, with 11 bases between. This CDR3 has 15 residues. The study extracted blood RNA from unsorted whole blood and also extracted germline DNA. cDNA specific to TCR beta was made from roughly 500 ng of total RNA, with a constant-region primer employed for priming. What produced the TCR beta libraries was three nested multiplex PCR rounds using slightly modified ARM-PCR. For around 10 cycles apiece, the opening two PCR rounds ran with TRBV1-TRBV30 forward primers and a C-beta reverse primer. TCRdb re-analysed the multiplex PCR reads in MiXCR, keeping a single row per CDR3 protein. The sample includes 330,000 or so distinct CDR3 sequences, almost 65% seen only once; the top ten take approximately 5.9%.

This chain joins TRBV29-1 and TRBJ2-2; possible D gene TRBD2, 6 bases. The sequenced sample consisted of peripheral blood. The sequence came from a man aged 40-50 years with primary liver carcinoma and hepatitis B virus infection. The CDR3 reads CSVELGGQNTGELFF. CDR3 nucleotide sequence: TGCAGCGTTGAATTGGGAGGTCAGAACACCGGGGAGCTGTTTTTT.